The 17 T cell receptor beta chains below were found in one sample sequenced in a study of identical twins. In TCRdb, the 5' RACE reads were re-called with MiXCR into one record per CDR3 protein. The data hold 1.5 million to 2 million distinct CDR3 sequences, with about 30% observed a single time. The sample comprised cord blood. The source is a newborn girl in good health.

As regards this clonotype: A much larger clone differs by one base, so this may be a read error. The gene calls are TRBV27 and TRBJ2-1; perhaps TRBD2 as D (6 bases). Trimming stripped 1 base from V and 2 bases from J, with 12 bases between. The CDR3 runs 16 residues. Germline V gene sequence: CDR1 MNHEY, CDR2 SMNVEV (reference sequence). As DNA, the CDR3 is TGTGCCAGCAGTTTATTCTCCGGGAGCCCCTACAATGAGCAGTTCTTC. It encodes CASSLFSGSPYNEQFF.

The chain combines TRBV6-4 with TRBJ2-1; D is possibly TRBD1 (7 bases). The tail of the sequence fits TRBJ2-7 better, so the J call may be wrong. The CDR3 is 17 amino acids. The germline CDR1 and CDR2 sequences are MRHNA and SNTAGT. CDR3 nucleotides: TGTGCCAGCAGCCCGCAGGGGGGCCAGTACTCCTACAATGAGCAGTACTTC. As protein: CASSPQGGQYSYNEQYF.

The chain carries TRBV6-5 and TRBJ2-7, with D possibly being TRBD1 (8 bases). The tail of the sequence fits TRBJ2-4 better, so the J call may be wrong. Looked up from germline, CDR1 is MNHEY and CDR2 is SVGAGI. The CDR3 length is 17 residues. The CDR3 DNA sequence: TGTGCCAGCAGTTCTAACTACAGGGGGGGCGCCGAAAACATTCAGTACTTC. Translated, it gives CASSSNYRGGAENIQYF.

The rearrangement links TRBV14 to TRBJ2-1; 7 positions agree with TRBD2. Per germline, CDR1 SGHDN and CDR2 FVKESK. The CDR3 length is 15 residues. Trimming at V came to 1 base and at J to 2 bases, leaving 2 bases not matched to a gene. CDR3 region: CASSQAAGAYNEQFF. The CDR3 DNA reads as TGTGCCAGCAGCCAAGCGGCGGGAGCCTACAATGAGCAGTTCTTC.

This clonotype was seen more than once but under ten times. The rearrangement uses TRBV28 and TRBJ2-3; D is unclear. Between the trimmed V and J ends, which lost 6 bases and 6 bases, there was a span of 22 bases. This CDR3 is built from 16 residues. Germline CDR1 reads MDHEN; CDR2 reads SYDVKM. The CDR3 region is CASRTVIPRIGDTQYF. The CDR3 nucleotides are TGTGCCAGCAGGACCGTAATTCCGAGGATAGGGGATACGCAGTATTTT. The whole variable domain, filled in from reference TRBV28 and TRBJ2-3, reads DVKVTQSSRYLVKRTGEKVFLECVQDMDHENMFWYRQDPGLGLRLIYFSYDVKMKEKGDIPEGYSVSREKKERFSLILESASTNQTSMYLCASRTVIPRIGDTQYFGPGTRLTVL.

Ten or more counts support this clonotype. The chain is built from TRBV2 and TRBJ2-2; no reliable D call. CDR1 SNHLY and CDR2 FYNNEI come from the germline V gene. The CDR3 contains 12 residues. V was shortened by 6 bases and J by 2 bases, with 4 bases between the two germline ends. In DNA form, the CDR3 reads TGTGCCAGCAGGGACAACACCGGGGAGCTGTTTTTT. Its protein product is CASRDNTGELFF.

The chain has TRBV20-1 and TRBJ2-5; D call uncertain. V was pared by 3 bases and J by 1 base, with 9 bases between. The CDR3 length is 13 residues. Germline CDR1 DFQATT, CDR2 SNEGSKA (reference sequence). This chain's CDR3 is CSASFSGQETQYF. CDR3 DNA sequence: TGCAGTGCTAGTTTTTCGGGCCAAGAGACCCAGTACTTC.

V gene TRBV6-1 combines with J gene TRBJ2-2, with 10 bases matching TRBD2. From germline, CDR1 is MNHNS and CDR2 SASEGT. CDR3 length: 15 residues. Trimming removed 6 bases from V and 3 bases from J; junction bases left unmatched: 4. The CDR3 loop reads CASRTLAGDTGELFF. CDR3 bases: TGTGCCAGCAGGACCCTAGCGGGGGACACCGGGGAGCTGTTTTTT.

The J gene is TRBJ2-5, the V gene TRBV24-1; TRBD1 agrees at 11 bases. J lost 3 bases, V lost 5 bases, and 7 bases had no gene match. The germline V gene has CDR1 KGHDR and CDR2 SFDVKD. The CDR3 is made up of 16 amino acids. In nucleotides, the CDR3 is TGTGCCACCAGTGGAGCCGGGACAGGGGGGGAAGAGACCCAGTACTTC. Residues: CATSGAGTGGEETQYF.

CDR3 coding DNA: TGTGCCAGCAGCCAACGGACTAGCGGGATGTACGAGCAGTACTTC. This gives the protein CASSQRTSGMYEQYF. This rearrangement joins TRBV7-8 to TRBJ2-5; 12 bases are a match to TRBD2. The end of the DNA is better explained by TRBJ2-7, so the J call may be wrong. Per the germline V gene, CDR1 is SGHVS and CDR2 is FQNEAQ. This CDR3 contains 15 residues.

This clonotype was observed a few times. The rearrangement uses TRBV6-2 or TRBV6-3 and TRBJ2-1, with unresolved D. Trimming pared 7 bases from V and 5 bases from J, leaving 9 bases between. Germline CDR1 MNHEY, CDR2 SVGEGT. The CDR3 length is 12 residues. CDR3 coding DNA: TGTGCCAGCACGTCTACCAACAATGAGCAGTTCTTC. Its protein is CASTSTNNEQFF.

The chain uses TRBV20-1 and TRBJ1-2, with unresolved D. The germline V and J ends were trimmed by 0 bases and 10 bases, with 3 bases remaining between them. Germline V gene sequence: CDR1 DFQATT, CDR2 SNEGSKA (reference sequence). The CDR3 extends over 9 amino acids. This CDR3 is CSARDPYTF. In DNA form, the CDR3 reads TGCAGTGCTAGAGACCCCTACACCTTC.

The CDR3 protein is CASSLGRDGYCGYTF. For the CDR3, the DNA is TGTGCCAGCAGTTTAGGCCGGGACGGGTACTGTGGCTACACCTTC. This chain joins TRBV27 and TRBJ1-2; D perhaps matches TRBD1 (5 bases). V was cut by 2 bases and J by 7 bases, with 17 bases left in between. Germline CDR1 and CDR2: MNHEY and SMNVEV (reference sequence). CDR3 length equals 15 residues.

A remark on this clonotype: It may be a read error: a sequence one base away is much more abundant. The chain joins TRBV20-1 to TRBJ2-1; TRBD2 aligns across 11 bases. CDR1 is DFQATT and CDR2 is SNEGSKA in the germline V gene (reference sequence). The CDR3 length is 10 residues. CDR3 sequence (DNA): TGCAGTACTAGCGGGAGTGAGCAGTTCTTC. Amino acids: CSTSGSEQFF.

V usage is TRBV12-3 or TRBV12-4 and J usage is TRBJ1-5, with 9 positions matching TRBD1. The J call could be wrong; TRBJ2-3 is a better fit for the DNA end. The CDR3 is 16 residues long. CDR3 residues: CASSLERDRANQPQYF. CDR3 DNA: TGTGCCAGCAGTTTAGAACGGGACAGGGCCAATCAGCCCCAGTATTTT.

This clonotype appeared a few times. The CDR3 protein is CASSLLGQGRLTLTDTQYF. The CDR3 region has the DNA TGTGCCAGCAGTTTGTTGGGACAGGGTCGGTTAACACTAACAGATACGCAGTATTTT. The chain recombines TRBV28 with TRBJ2-3; TRBD1 matches 9 bases. J gave up 3 bases and V 3 bases, and 16 bases lay outside the gene matches. The CDR3 sequence is 19 residues long. The germline gives CDR1 MDHEN, CDR2 SYDVKM.

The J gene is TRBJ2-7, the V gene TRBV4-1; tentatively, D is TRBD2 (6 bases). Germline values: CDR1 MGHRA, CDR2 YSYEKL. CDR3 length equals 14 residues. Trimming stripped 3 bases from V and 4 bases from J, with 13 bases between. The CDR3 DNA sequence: TGCGCCAGCAGCCAGGGACTTAGGGAATACGAGCAGTACTTC. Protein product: CASSQGLREYEQYF.